These T cell receptor beta chains were read from a single sample in a study of cytomegalovirus exposure and HLA in healthy donors. The repertoire was sequenced with immunoSEQ multiplex PCR; TCRdb's copy has only in-frame clones and lacks some. The sample contains about 200,000 clones, about 85% of which appear only once. Sequencing used PBMCs. The receptors shown here come from a male donor in good health and CMV-seropositive. Both conserved end residues are part of each CDR3. Each record gives: J gene, V gene, CDR3 protein.

j_call: TRBJ1-5; v_call: TRBV4-1; cdr3_aa: CASSPEGARIQPQHF
j_call: TRBJ1-2; v_call: TRBV9; cdr3_aa: CASSAAGAGDYGYTF
j_call: TRBJ2-7; v_call: TRBV5-1; cdr3_aa: CASSLVGGEFSEQYF
j_call: TRBJ2-5; v_call: TRBV9; cdr3_aa: CASSDSGTSVGTQYF
j_call: TRBJ1-2; v_call: TRBV29-1; cdr3_aa: CSVGDVNAIYGYTF
j_call: TRBJ2-7; v_call: TRBV4-3; cdr3_aa: CASSRDGLAGYEQYF
j_call: TRBJ2-3; v_call: TRBV7-2; cdr3_aa: CASSPSGGATDTQYF
j_call: TRBJ1-3; v_call: TRBV9; cdr3_aa: CASSVGDRMNSGNTIYF
j_call: TRBJ2-7; v_call: TRBV11-3; cdr3_aa: CASSSSGHPYEQYF
j_call: TRBJ2-3; v_call: TRBV7-2; cdr3_aa: CASSLRRGGADTQYF
j_call: TRBJ2-7; v_call: TRBV29-1; cdr3_aa: CSVAGERGRYEQYF
j_call: TRBJ2-3; v_call: TRBV19; cdr3_aa: CASSMVSAGGTDTQYF
j_call: TRBJ2-7; v_call: TRBV6-5; cdr3_aa: CASSSAQGFTYEQYF
j_call: TRBJ2-6; v_call: TRBV9; cdr3_aa: CASTRRGGSTGANVLTF
j_call: TRBJ2-1; v_call: TRBV7-2; cdr3_aa: CASSLSGTSGYNEQFF
j_call: TRBJ2-5; v_call: TRBV5-1; cdr3_aa: CASSFRGGGPIRETQYF
j_call: TRBJ1-1; v_call: TRBV20-1; cdr3_aa: CSAPKDREAFF
j_call: TRBJ1-4; v_call: TRBV29-1; cdr3_aa: CSAGTGTEKLFF
j_call: TRBJ1-2; v_call: TRBV28; cdr3_aa: CASRGGYGYTF